This T cell receptor (beta chain) originates from a study of shared T cell receptors in the human thymus. TCRdb's copy holds only in-frame clones and misses some; the assay was immunoSEQ multiplex PCR. The sample has over 65,000 clones, nearly 95% seen once. Germline CDR1 and CDR2: SGHTA and FQGNSA. CDR3 length: 13 residues. With 4 bases clipped from V and 4 bases from J, the junction kept 3 bases outside the gene matches. Material for sequencing was thymocytes. This clonotype originated in a human donor. The V and J genes are TRBV7-2 and TRBJ1-2; 7 nucleotides line up with TRBD1. DNA for the CDR3: TGTGCCAGCAGCTCGCGACAGGGCTATGGCTACACCTTC. Amino acid sequence: CASSSRQGYGYTF. Drawing the rest from reference TRBV7-2 and TRBJ1-2, the complete variable domain is GAGVSQSPSNKVTEKGKDVELRCDPISGHTALYWYRQSLGQGLEFLIYFQGNSAPDKSGLPSDRFSAERTGGSVSTLTIQRTQQEDSAVYLCASSSRQGYGYTFGSGTRLTVV.